One sample yielded the 20 T cell receptor beta chains listed below, sequenced in a study of spatial heterogeneity in lung cancer. TCRdb reprocessed the 5' RACE reads via MiXCR and lists one record per CDR3 protein. The top ten clones hold 5.2% of a sample with about 23,000 distinct CDR3 sequences, around 4.5% of them seen once. Time point denoted: sample taken at primary tumor resection. The sequencing here drew on PBMCs, taken at surgery. The receptors were sampled from a male donor with early-stage non-small cell lung cancer.

This clonotype was picked up many times. The V and J genes are TRBV7-8 and TRBJ1-2; D gene uncertain. This CDR3 contains 15 residues. The germline CDR1 and CDR2 sequences are SGHVS and FQNEAQ. Trimming cost V 5 bases and J 6 bases, with 19 bases left between them. The CDR3 sequence is CASSPRRGTSDGYTF. In DNA, the CDR3 is TGTGCCAGCAGCCCCCGTCGGGGTACTAGCGATGGCTACACCTTC.

This clonotype was detected ten times or more. The chain carries TRBV20-1 and TRBJ1-1; 10 nucleotides agree with TRBD1. The ends lost 0 bases at V and 3 bases at J; junction bases unmatched: 4. The CDR3 has 15 residues. The germline V gene has CDR1 DFQATT and CDR2 SNEGSKA (reference sequence). CDR3 amino acids: CSARDRTGGDTEAFF. The CDR3 DNA reads TGCAGTGCTAGAGATAGGACAGGGGGGGACACTGAAGCTTTCTTT.

This clonotype was recorded at least ten times. The chain employs TRBV3-1 and TRBJ1-4; D uncertain. The CDR3 runs 13 residues. Germline values: CDR1 LGHDT, CDR2 YNNKEL (reference sequence). Between the trimmed V and J ends, which lost 1 base and 7 bases, there was a span of 7 bases. The DNA for the CDR3 is TGTGCCAGCAGCCAAGGGGCCGGTGAAAAACTGTTTTTT. This encodes CASSQGAGEKLFF.

By its share, this clonotype is medium-sized. The rearrangement uses TRBV29-1 and TRBJ1-1, with TRBD1 matching over 7 bases. After removal of 5 bases from V and 4 bases from J, the junction contained 7 bases not matched to a gene. Germline CDR1 and CDR2: SQVTM and ANQGSEA. CDR3 length: 13 residues. The CDR3 reads CSVSGQGGTEAFF. The DNA for the CDR3 is TGCAGCGTTTCGGGGCAGGGGGGCACTGAAGCTTTCTTT.

This clonotype occurred many times. V gene TRBV24-1 combines with J gene TRBJ2-2; 7 nucleotides match TRBD2. There are 14 residues in the CDR3. The germline CDR1 and CDR2 sequences are KGHDR and SFDVKD. V lost 7 bases and J lost 1; bases outside the gene matches: 2. The CDR3 coding sequence is TGTGCCACCAGAAGCGGGGTGAACACCGGGGAGCTGTTTTTT. Encoded protein: CATRSGVNTGELFF.

Judged by abundance, this clonotype is medium-sized (0.01 to 0.1%). The J gene is TRBJ2-1, the V gene TRBV5-1; D is undetermined. The V gene's germline CDR1 is SGHRS and CDR2 YFSETQ. Trimming shortened V by 1 base and J by 8 bases, and 13 bases separated the two germline ends. The CDR3 covers 14 residues. CDR3 coding DNA: TGCGCCAGCAGCTTGTTAATGAGGTTCGATGAGCAGTTCTTC. Its translation is CASSLLMRFDEQFF.

This clonotype was counted ten times or more. The J gene is TRBJ2-1, the V gene TRBV12-3 or TRBV12-4; TRBD2 agrees at 11 bases. V trimming: 4 bases; J trimming: 3 bases; junction bases outside the gene matches: 5. CDR3 length: 16 residues. In nucleotides, the CDR3 is TGTGCCAGCAGTTCACCCGGGACTAGCGGCTACAATGAGCAGTTCTTC. This gives the protein CASSSPGTSGYNEQFF.

This clonotype was found a few times. The chain carries TRBV28 and TRBJ2-1, with 9 bases matching TRBD1. Germline CDR1 is MDHEN and CDR2 is SYDVKM. This CDR3 is 14 amino acids long. The V gene end was trimmed by 6 bases and the J gene end by 6 bases; junction bases not matched to a gene: 6. Here the CDR3 DNA reads TGTGCCAGCAGGTCGGGACAGGGTGGCAATGAGCAGTTCTTC. Protein sequence: CASRSGQGGNEQFF.

This clonotype was counted ten times or more. CDR3 region: CASSLSTGVRQPQHF. The CDR3 DNA reads as TGTGCCAGCAGTCTATCGACAGGGGTGCGGCAGCCCCAGCATTTT. This chain links TRBV28 with TRBJ1-5; 8 bases are shared with TRBD1. The V gene end was trimmed by 5 bases and the J gene end by 7 bases; junction bases not matched to a gene: 10. CDR3 length: 15 amino acids. CDR1 is MDHEN and CDR2 is SYDVKM in the germline V gene.

This clonotype occurred many times. V and J are TRBV19 and TRBJ2-3, with D possibly being TRBD2 (5 bases). Trimming took 6 bases from V and 6 from J, leaving 10 bases between them. The CDR3 is 12 amino acids. The germline V gene has CDR1 LNHDA and CDR2 SQIVND (reference sequence). The DNA of the CDR3 is TGTGCCAGTAGCCTCCCTAGCGATACGCAGTATTTT. Its protein is CASSLPSDTQYF.

By frequency in the sample, this clonotype is medium-sized. The V and J genes are TRBV6-2 or TRBV6-3 and TRBJ2-1, with 11 positions matching TRBD2. The junction had 12 bases not matched to a gene; V was cut back by 8 bases and J by 9 bases. This CDR3 region has 15 residues. Per germline, CDR1 MNHEY and CDR2 SVGEGT. In DNA, the CDR3 is TGTGCCAGCGTGCCCCATAGCGGGGGGGCCGGTGAGCAGTTCTTC. This codes for CASVPHSGGAGEQFF.

This clonotype appeared many times. The chain couples TRBV3-1 to TRBJ2-3; possibly TRBD2 for D (6 bases). The CDR3 has 15 residues. Trimming shortened V by 1 base and J by 0 bases, and 8 bases separated the two germline ends. In germline, CDR1 is LGHDT, CDR2 YNNKEL (reference sequence). CDR3 DNA sequence: TGTGCCAGCAGCCAAGGTGGACTAAGCACAGATACGCAGTATTTT. Translating it yields CASSQGGLSTDTQYF.

This clonotype was seen many times. The chain uses TRBV7-9 and TRBJ1-2, with 7 bases matching TRBD1. Germline CDR1 SEHNR, CDR2 FQNEAQ (reference sequence). The CDR3 has 17 amino acids. V was pared by 5 bases and J by 0 bases, with 12 bases of the junction left unmatched. Here the CDR3 DNA reads TGTGCCAGCAGCACCCGACAGGGAAGTTACGCTAACTATGGCTACACCTTC. It yields the protein CASSTRQGSYANYGYTF.

This clonotype was detected many times. The chain recombines TRBV29-1 with TRBJ1-3; 9 nucleotides agree with TRBD1. CDR3 length: 15 amino acids. The junction had 7 bases not matched to a gene; V was cut back by 7 bases and J by 0 bases. Germline assignment: CDR1 SQVTM and CDR2 ANQGSEA. DNA for the CDR3: TGCAGCGCCAAGGGACAGGGCATCTCTGGAAACACCATATATTTT. Translating gives CSAKGQGISGNTIYF. Supplemented by reference TRBV29-1 and TRBJ1-3, the full variable domain reads SAVISQKPSRDICQRGTSLTIQCQVDSQVTMMFWYRQQPGQSLTLIATANQGSEATYESGFVIDKFPISRPNLTFSTLTVSNMSPEDSSIYLCSAKGQGISGNTIYFGEGSWLTVV.

This clonotype has a count of ten or more. The genes are TRBV11-3 and TRBJ2-1; TRBD2 is a possible D gene (7 bases). The V end lost 5 bases, the J end lost 4 bases, and 18 bases lay between the germline ends. CDR1 is SGHNT, CDR2 YENEEA, per germline. The CDR3 sequence is 16 residues long. CDR3 sequence (DNA): TGTGCCAGCAGCCCTCGAGGGGCGGGGGCATACAATGAGCAGTTCTTC. Translation: CASSPRGAGAYNEQFF.

This clonotype occurred many times. V gene TRBV28 combines with J gene TRBJ1-6; 7 bases align to TRBD1. The CDR3 contains 14 residues. Germline V gene data show CDR1 as MDHEN and CDR2 as SYDVKM. The junction had 9 bases not matched to a gene; V was cut back by 6 bases and J by 10 bases. Here the CDR3 reads CASSPRDSLSPLHF. CDR3 DNA sequence: TGTGCCAGCAGCCCCCGGGACAGCTTATCACCCCTCCACTTT.

This clonotype came up many times. The V call is TRBV20-1, the J call TRBJ2-7; 13 bases line up with TRBD2. The CDR3 spans 16 residues. CDR1 and CDR2 from the germline V gene are DFQATT and SNEGSKA (reference sequence). V was clipped by 5 bases and J by 4 bases; unmatched bases: 11. Here the CDR3 reads CSAGASGTSGKYEQYF. The CDR3 nucleotides read TGCAGTGCTGGAGCTTCGGGGACTAGCGGGAAGTACGAGCAGTACTTC.

The chain is built from TRBV6-2 or TRBV6-3 and TRBJ2-3, with D possibly being TRBD2 (5 bases). Trimming pared 6 bases from V and 4 bases from J, leaving 8 bases between. The germline CDR1 and CDR2 sequences are MNHEY and SVGEGT. CDR3 length: 12 amino acids. CDR3 sequence reads: CASSPSSDTQYF. The DNA for the CDR3 is TGTGCCAGCAGCCCTAGCTCAGATACGCAGTATTTT.

This clonotype has ten or more counts. J is TRBJ2-1 and V is TRBV12-3 or TRBV12-4, with D possibly being TRBD2 (6 bases). There are 14 residues in the CDR3. V dropped 4 bases and J dropped 8 bases, with 15 bases sitting between them. The CDR3: CASSSSAPSDEQFF. The CDR3 DNA reads TGTGCCAGCAGTTCTAGTGCACCTAGCGATGAGCAGTTCTTC.

This chain joins TRBV29-1 and TRBJ2-1, with 7 nucleotides matching TRBD1. V shed 4 bases, J shed 5 bases, and the junction held 8 bases outside the gene matches. Germline CDR1 SQVTM, CDR2 ANQGSEA. The CDR3 has 14 residues. The CDR3 DNA reads TGCAGCGTTGGGCGACCGGGACAGAACAATGAGCAGTTCTTC. Encoded protein: CSVGRPGQNNEQFF.